One and the same sample provided the 23 T cell receptor beta chains below, sequenced in a study of PD-1 blockade in classical Hodgkin lymphoma. As for time point: newly diagnosed, previously untreated cHL patient sample. Generated by immunoSEQ multiplex PCR, the TCRdb table keeps only in-frame clones and is missing some. The table lists roughly 34,000 clones, 90% to 95% of them singletons. Specimen: peripheral blood mononuclear cells (PBMCs). These receptors were taken from a human donor with classical Hodgkin lymphoma.

The V call is TRBV4-1, the J call TRBJ2-7; a possible D gene is TRBD2 (7 bases). V lost 3 bases to trimming and J lost 3 bases, with 18 bases between them. The CDR3 runs to 16 residues. Germline lookup yields CDR1 MGHRA and CDR2 YSYEKL. In DNA, the CDR3 is TGCGCCAGCAGCCACCCACCGGGGGGCTCGGACTACGAGCAGTACTTC. Amino acid sequence: CASSHPPGGSDYEQYF.

The V and J genes are TRBV11-1 and TRBJ2-7; 7 positions match TRBD1. V lost 0 bases and J lost 4; bases outside the gene matches: 3. The CDR3 loop spans 14 amino acids. Looked up from germline, CDR1 is SGHAT and CDR2 is FQDESV (reference sequence). CDR3 DNA: TGTGCCAGCAGCTTAGCACAGGGGTCATACGAGCAGTACTTC. It specifies CASSLAQGSYEQYF.

The gene calls are TRBV28 and TRBJ2-1; 14 bases fit TRBD2. The CDR3 extends over 16 amino acids. Trimming took 4 bases from V and 9 from J; bases not matched to a gene: 8. Germline CDR1 reads MDHEN; CDR2 reads SYDVKM. CDR3 nucleotide sequence: TGTGCCAGCAGTTACCCCGGACTAGCGGGAGGTATTGAGCAGTTCTTC. This gives the protein CASSYPGLAGGIEQFF.

This clone was counted once. This rearrangement joins TRBV2 to TRBJ2-5; D remains ambiguous. The V and J ends lost 2 bases and 4 bases respectively, with 8 bases between them. CDR3 size: 13 residues. Germline CDR1 and CDR2: SNHLY and FYNNEI. The CDR3 here is CASSELEVETQYF. The CDR3 region has the DNA TGTGCCAGCAGTGAACTCGAGGTAGAGACCCAGTACTTC.

The V gene is TRBV18, the J gene TRBJ1-1, with D perhaps matching TRBD1 (5 bases). Germline CDR1 and CDR2: KGHSH and LQKENI. This CDR3 has 15 residues. The ends were cut back, 1 base at V and 4 bases at J, with 13 bases in the middle. As DNA, the CDR3 is TGTGCCAGCTCACCACGGAGGGGTGAGGGCACTGAAGCTTTCTTT. This codes for CASSPRRGEGTEAFF. Looking up the rest from reference TRBV18 and TRBJ1-1 gives the full variable domain: NAGVMQNPRHLVRRRGQEARLRCSPMKGHSHVYWYRQLPEEGLKFMVYLQKENIIDESGMPKERFSAEFPKEGPSILRIQQVVRGDSAAYFCASSPRRGEGTEAFFGQGTRLTVV.

The V call is TRBV11-1, the J call TRBJ2-1, with 11 positions matching TRBD2. The CDR3 extends over 15 amino acids. Trimming removed 3 bases from V and 10 bases from J; junction bases left unmatched: 8. Germline CDR1 reads SGHAT; CDR2 reads FQDESV (reference sequence). The CDR3 bases are TGTGCCAGCAGCTTGATAGCTAGCGGGGGGTACGAGCAGTTCTTC. Residues: CASSLIASGGYEQFF.

This sequence joins TRBV21-1 and TRBJ1-1. TRBV21-1 has pseudogene status. CDR3 length: 17 residues. The CDR3 nucleotides read TGTGCCAGCACCCGAGGGGGGGGTCCGTCCCGAAACACTGAAGCTTTCTTT. Translation: CASTRGGGPSRNTEAFF.

In DNA form, the CDR3 reads TGTGCTAGTGGTTTGGCGGACAGGTCGAAAAACATTCAGTACTTC. Its translation: CASGLADRSKNIQYF. The J gene is TRBJ2-4, the V gene TRBV12-5, with TRBD1 matching over 7 bases. The CDR3 spans 15 residues. The trim removed 1 base at V and 4 bases at J, leaving 4 bases unmatched. The V gene's germline CDR1 is LGHNT and CDR2 FRNRAP.

The gene calls are TRBV7-9 and TRBJ1-5; 10 bases align to TRBD1. The CDR3 totals 17 residues. In germline, CDR1 is SEHNR, CDR2 FQNEAQ (reference sequence). The V gene end was trimmed by 5 bases and the J gene end by 3 bases; junction bases not matched to a gene: 10. The CDR3 DNA is TGTGCCAGCAGCCCCGGGACAGGGGTTAGTGACAATCAGCCCCAGCATTTT. This gives the protein CASSPGTGVSDNQPQHF.

This sequence joins TRBV2 and TRBJ2-2; D is unresolved. Germline CDR1 and CDR2: SNHLY and FYNNEI. The length of the CDR3 is 14 residues. V lost 3 bases and J 2 bases, leaving 7 bases between the germline ends. The CDR3 protein is CASSELVNTGELFF. Written as DNA, the CDR3 is TGTGCCAGCAGTGAGTTAGTAAACACCGGGGAGCTGTTTTTT.

The V call is TRBV19, the J call TRBJ2-1; D gene unclear. The V end was cut by 5 bases, the J end by 5 bases, with 13 bases between. There are 14 residues in the CDR3. Germline-derived CDR1 and CDR2 are LNHDA and SQIVND (reference sequence). DNA of the CDR3: TGTGCCAGTAGTGTCTCCGGGTTAGACAATGAGCAGTTCTTC. Its translation: CASSVSGLDNEQFF.

The chain has TRBV12-5 and TRBJ1-5; weak D call: TRBD1 (5 bases). This CDR3 has 19 amino acids. V was cut by 2 bases and J by 0 bases, with 20 bases left in between. Germline CDR1 is LGHNT and CDR2 is FRNRAP. The CDR3 spells CASGLTTGGVLYSNQPQHF. The CDR3 nucleotides are TGTGCTAGTGGTTTGACCACCGGGGGGGTTTTGTATAGCAATCAGCCCCAGCATTTT.

CDR3 protein: CASGTRADEKLFF. In DNA form, the CDR3 reads TGTGCTAGTGGGACGAGGGCGGATGAAAAACTGTTTTTT. This chain uses TRBV12-5 with TRBJ1-4; D not resolved. Germline CDR1 LGHNT, CDR2 FRNRAP. Trimming cost V 6 bases and J 6 bases, with 11 bases left between them. This CDR3 is 13 amino acids long.

The chain uses TRBV2 and TRBJ1-2; D may be TRBD1 (6 bases). V gave up 5 bases and J gave up 4 bases, with 14 bases separating them. The germline CDR1 and CDR2 sequences are SNHLY and FYNNEI. The CDR3 covers 14 residues. The CDR3 sequence: CASSPGQGSYGYTF. The CDR3 bases are TGTGCCAGCAGTCCCGGGCAGGGGAGCTATGGCTACACCTTC.

The chain recombines TRBV5-1 with TRBJ1-2, with 8 bases matching TRBD1. From germline, CDR1 is SGHRS and CDR2 YFSETQ. This CDR3 has 13 amino acids. The V segment lost 3 bases and the J segment 8 bases; nucleotides outside the gene matches: 6. In DNA form, the CDR3 reads TGCGCCAGCAGCTCGGGGGACAGGCCAGGCTACACCTTC. Encoded protein: CASSSGDRPGYTF.

Written as DNA, the CDR3 is TGTGCCAGTAGTATAGATCTCGCTAGCGGGGCCTACAATGAGCAGTTCTTC. This translates into CASSIDLASGAYNEQFF. The chain joins TRBV19 to TRBJ2-1; TRBD2 agrees at 9 bases. Germline V gene sequence: CDR1 LNHDA, CDR2 SQIVND (reference sequence). With 0 bases clipped from V and 2 bases from J, the junction kept 5 bases outside the gene matches. This CDR3 spans 17 amino acids.

The V gene is TRBV30, the J gene TRBJ1-1; D remains ambiguous. The CDR3 runs 14 residues. Germline V gene sequence: CDR1 GTSNPN, CDR2 SVGIG (reference sequence). V shed 4 bases and J shed 2 bases, with 14 bases lying between them. The CDR3 reads CAWTQGRLNTEAFF. Written as DNA, the CDR3 is TGTGCCTGGACCCAAGGACGCCTCAACACTGAAGCTTTCTTT.

The chain couples TRBV6-6 to TRBJ2-1, with 10 nucleotides matching TRBD2. The CDR3 is made up of 14 amino acids. Looked up from germline, CDR1 is MNHNY and CDR2 is SVGAGI (reference sequence). V was pared by 7 bases and J by 8 bases, with 8 bases of the junction left unmatched. The CDR3 reads CASTGAGGYDEQFF. The CDR3 DNA sequence: TGTGCCAGCACCGGAGCGGGGGGGTATGATGAGCAGTTCTTC.

The V gene is TRBV5-4, the J gene TRBJ2-5; 8 nucleotides align to TRBD1. The junction had 3 bases not matched to a gene; V was cut back by 0 bases and J by 5 bases. Germline-derived CDR1 and CDR2 are SGHNT and YYREEE (reference sequence). The CDR3 contains 14 residues. The chain's CDR3 is CASSLDGDRETQYF. DNA for the CDR3: TGTGCCAGCAGCTTGGATGGGGACAGGGAGACCCAGTACTTC.

V usage is TRBV29-1 and J usage is TRBJ2-2, with D perhaps matching TRBD1 (6 bases). Germline assignment: CDR1 SQVTM and CDR2 ANQGSEA. The CDR3 totals 13 residues. Trimming left V 4 bases short and J 6 bases short, with 12 bases between. CDR3 residues: CSVGRTAPGELFF. The DNA of the CDR3 is TGCAGCGTTGGTAGGACAGCCCCCGGGGAGCTGTTTTTT.

The J gene is TRBJ2-1, the V gene TRBV10-3, with 12 bases identical to TRBD1. V was clipped by 10 bases and J by 9 bases; unmatched bases: 13. Germline V gene lookup returns CDR1 ENHRY and CDR2 SYGVKD. CDR3 length equals 15 residues. The CDR3 here is CATGNSGTGGGEQFF. The CDR3 region has the DNA TGTGCCACAGGGAATTCCGGGACAGGGGGCGGTGAGCAGTTCTTC.

The chain recombines TRBV10-2 with TRBJ2-5, with TRBD2 as a possible D gene (5 bases). Per the germline V gene, CDR1 is WSHSY and CDR2 is SAAADI. The CDR3 has 14 amino acids. With 5 bases removed from V and 0 bases from J, the gap between germline ends came to 10 bases. CDR3 amino acids: CASSRTGYQETQYF. CDR3 in DNA: TGCGCCAGCAGTAGGACTGGGTACCAAGAGACCCAGTACTTC.

The chain links TRBV19 to TRBJ2-3, with a weak D call TRBD2 (6 bases). CDR1 is LNHDA, CDR2 SQIVND, per germline (reference sequence). Trimming took off 6 bases at V and 0 bases at J, with 19 bases between the two ends. The CDR3 loop spans 17 amino acids. The CDR3 loop is CASSLTGTYPSTDTQYF. The CDR3 DNA reads as TGTGCCAGTAGCCTAACCGGGACTTACCCTAGCACAGATACGCAGTATTTT.